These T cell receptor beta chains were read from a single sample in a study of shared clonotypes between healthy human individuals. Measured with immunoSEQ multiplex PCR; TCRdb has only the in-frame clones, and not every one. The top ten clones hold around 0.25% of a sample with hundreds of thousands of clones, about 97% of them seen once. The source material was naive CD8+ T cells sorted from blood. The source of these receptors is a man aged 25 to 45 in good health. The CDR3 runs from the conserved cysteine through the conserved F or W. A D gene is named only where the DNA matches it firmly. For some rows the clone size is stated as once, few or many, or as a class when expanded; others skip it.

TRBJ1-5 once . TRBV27 CASSLGVPGNQPQHF TGTGCCAGCAGTTTAGGGGTACCTGGCAATCAGCCCCAGCATTTT
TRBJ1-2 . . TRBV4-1 CASSQVVWSGVGVDYGYTF TGCGCCAGCAGCCAAGTAGTCTGGAGCGGGGTTGGCGTTGACTATGGCTACACCTTC
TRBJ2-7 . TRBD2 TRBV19 CASSIGAGSLEQYF TGTGCCAGTAGTATCGGAGCGGGAAGCCTCGAGCAGTACTTC
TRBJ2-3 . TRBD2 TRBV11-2 CASSPGLPPDTQYF TGTGCCAGCAGCCCGGGACTACCCCCGGATACGCAGTATTTT
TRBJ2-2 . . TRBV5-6 CASSPNSLNTGELFF TGTGCCAGCAGCCCAAACTCGTTGAACACCGGGGAGCTGTTTTTT
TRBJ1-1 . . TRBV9 CASSGPPSGKRLNTEAFF TGTGCCAGCAGCGGCCCCCCTTCCGGGAAAAGACTGAACACTGAAGCTTTCTTT
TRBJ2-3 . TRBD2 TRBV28 CASSLPPAGTSGSGSTDTQYF TGTGCCAGCAGCCTCCCCCCTGCCGGGACTAGCGGGAGTGGGAGCACAGATACGCAGTATTTT
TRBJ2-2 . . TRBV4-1 CASSPPLATGELFF TGCGCCAGCAGCCCCCCCCTAGCAACCGGGGAGCTGTTTTTT
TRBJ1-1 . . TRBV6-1 CASSEWSWMNTEAFF TGTGCCAGCAGTGAGTGGAGTTGGATGAACACTGAAGCTTTCTTT
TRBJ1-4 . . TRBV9 CASSVSGWGPNEKLFF TGTGCCAGCAGCGTCAGCGGCTGGGGGCCTAATGAAAAACTGTTTTTT
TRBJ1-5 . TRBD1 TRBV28 CASSNSRQGGQPQHF TGTGCCAGCAGCAACAGCCGACAGGGCGGGCAGCCCCAGCATTTT
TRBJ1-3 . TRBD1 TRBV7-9 CASSSGDRGAALGNTIYF TGTGCCAGCAGCTCCGGCGACAGGGGGGCCGCCCTAGGAAACACCATATATTTT
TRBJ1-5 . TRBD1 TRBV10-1 CASTWRGRLYYQPQHF TGCGCCAGCACCTGGAGGGGGCGGCTTTATTATCAGCCCCAGCATTTT
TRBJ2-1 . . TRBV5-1 CASSFSESPYNEQFF TGCGCCAGCAGCTTTAGCGAAAGCCCCTACAATGAGCAGTTCTTC
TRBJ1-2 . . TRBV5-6 CASSSGVSKRYGYTF TGTGCCAGCAGCAGTGGGGTCAGTAAGAGGTATGGCTACACCTTC
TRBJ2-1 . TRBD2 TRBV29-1 CSVTTLGTSGSRYNEQFF TGCAGCGTGACTACACTGGGGACTAGCGGGAGTCGTTACAATGAGCAGTTCTTC
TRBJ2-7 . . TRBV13 CASSPPFAASGYEQYF TGTGCCAGCAGCCCCCCGTTTGCTGCCTCAGGCTACGAGCAGTACTTC
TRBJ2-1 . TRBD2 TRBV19 CASSILAGDNEQFF TGTGCCAGTAGTATCCTAGCGGGAGATAATGAGCAGTTCTTC
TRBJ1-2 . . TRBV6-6 CASSQIKGGYTF TGTGCCAGCAGCCAAATCAAAGGGGGCTACACCTTC
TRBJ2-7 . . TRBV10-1 CASSEGHSYEQYF TGCGCCAGCAGTGAAGGCCACTCCTACGAGCAGTACTTC
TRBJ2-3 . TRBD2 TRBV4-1 CASSQGGRAYGDTQYF TGCGCCAGCAGCCAAGGCGGGAGGGCATATGGAGATACGCAGTATTTT
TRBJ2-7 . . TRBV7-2 CASSLILGAYEQYF TGTGCCAGCAGCTTAATTCTTGGGGCCTACGAGCAGTACTTC
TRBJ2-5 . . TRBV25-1 CASSGGATVGETQYF TGTGCCAGCAGTGGGGGGGCTACAGTCGGGGAGACCCAGTACTTC
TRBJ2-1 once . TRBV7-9 CASRNSVEQFF TGTGCCAGCAGAAATAGCGTTGAGCAGTTCTTC